The rows below give T cell receptor beta chains drawn from one sample of a study of blood T cells in healthy people across ages. TCRdb passed the 5' RACE reads through MiXCR, listing each CDR3 protein once. The data contain about 900,000 distinct CDR3 sequences, 40% to 60% of them singletons. The sample taken for sequencing was blood. These receptors all come from a man aged 30 to 39 in good health. CDR3s include the opening cysteine and the closing phenylalanine or tryptophan. D genes are given only for firm matches. Size is omitted from some rows. Given values are once, few, many or a class for expanded clones.

v_call	j_call	clone_size	d_call	cdr3_nt	cdr3_aa
TRBV6-5	TRBJ1-6	NA	NA	TGTGCCAGCAGTTATGCCCGGCAAGATCGGGGATCACCCCTCCACTTT	CASSYARQDRGSPLHF
TRBV29-1	TRBJ2-3	few	NA	TGCAGCTCTTCGGGATTTCTCACAGATACGCAGTATTTT	CSSSGFLTDTQYF
TRBV6-1	TRBJ2-5	NA	NA	TGTGCCAGCATCGAGGGGCGGATCCAAGAGACCCAGTACTTC	CASIEGRIQETQYF
TRBV5-1	TRBJ2-1	NA	TRBD1	TGCGCCAGCAGCCCGGCCCCCAAATCGACAGGGTTCAATGAGCAGTTCTTC	CASSPAPKSTGFNEQFF
TRBV5-6	TRBJ2-7	few	NA	TGTGCCAGTAGCTTGGCCAGGTCCGAGCAGTACTTC	CASSLARSEQYF
TRBV6-1	TRBJ1-1	NA	NA	TGTGCCAGCAGTGACAGGGATTGGGGCACTGAAGCTTTCTTT	CASSDRDWGTEAFF
TRBV4-3	TRBJ2-7	few	TRBD1	TGCGCCAGCAGCCAAGATTCGGCAGGGGGTAACTACGAGCAGTACTTC	CASSQDSAGGNYEQYF
TRBV29-1	TRBJ2-7	NA	TRBD1	TGCAGCGACATGCATGAATCGGACAGGGGGCGGGCTGTAACCTACGAGCAGTACTTC	CSDMHESDRGRAVTYEQYF
TRBV7-2	TRBJ2-4	few	TRBD1	TGTGCCAGCAGCAAAGGGGGCGCTACCATTCAGTACTTC	CASSKGGATIQYF
TRBV7-2	TRBJ2-2	once	TRBD1	TGTGCCAGCAGCTCCGGGACAGAGTATCTTCTGGACACCGGGGAGCTGTTTTTT	CASSSGTEYLLDTGELFF
TRBV24-1	TRBJ2-7	NA	TRBD1	TGTGCCACCAGTGATGGGGACAGGGGACGAAGAGAGCAGTACTTC	CATSDGDRGRREQYF
TRBV20-1	TRBJ2-7	NA	NA	TGCAGTGCCCTAGGGGATACATCAGGCTACGAGCAGTACTTC	CSALGDTSGYEQYF
TRBV7-2	TRBJ2-5	few	NA	TGTGCCAGCAGCTTAGAGTCTTGGGCAGAGACCCAGTACTTC	CASSLESWAETQYF
TRBV27	TRBJ2-5	few	NA	TGTGCCAGCAGTACCCCAGGGGAGTACCAAGAGACCCAGTACTTC	CASSTPGEYQETQYF
TRBV5-5	TRBJ2-3	NA	NA	TGTGCCAGCAGCTCATTTGATTCAGATACGCAGTATTTT	CASSSFDSDTQYF
TRBV12-3/TRBV12-4	TRBJ1-2	NA	NA	TGTGCCAGCAGTCGGACGGGTTTGGGGGGCTACACCTTC	CASSRTGLGGYTF
TRBV7-2	TRBJ2-3	few	TRBD2	TGTGCCAGCAGCCGTCAAGGGACTAGCGGGGGGCTAGATACGCAGTATTTT	CASSRQGTSGGLDTQYF
TRBV4-1	TRBJ2-3	NA	NA	TGCGCCAGCAGCCAAGAAGGAGGGGGCAGCACAGATACGCAGTATTTT	CASSQEGGGSTDTQYF
TRBV12-3/TRBV12-4	TRBJ1-4	few	NA	TGTGCCAGCAGTTTGACGGATGAAAAACTGTTTTTT	CASSLTDEKLFF
TRBV12-3/TRBV12-4	TRBJ1-2	NA	NA	TGTGCCAGCAGTTTAAATCAGGCCGACTATGGCTACACCTTC	CASSLNQADYGYTF
TRBV18	TRBJ2-7	NA	NA	TGTGCCAGCTCACCCACCCAGGACTCCTACGAGCAGTACTTC	CASSPTQDSYEQYF
TRBV5-1	TRBJ2-1	NA	TRBD2	TGCGCCAGCAGATCGAGCGGGGGCCGCTCCTACAATGAGCAGTTCTTC	CASRSSGGRSYNEQFF
TRBV4-1	TRBJ2-1	NA	TRBD2	TGCGCCAGCAGCCACCCAGAGACGGGACTAGCGGGGTACAATGAGCAGTTCTTC	CASSHPETGLAGYNEQFF
TRBV28	TRBJ2-3	NA	NA	TGTGCCAGCAGTTCCCCAAGAACAGGACCTATCTCTGGAGATACGCAGTATTTT	CASSSPRTGPISGDTQYF
TRBV5-4	TRBJ1-2	NA	TRBD1	TGTGCCAGCAGCCCGGACAGGGGGCAGAGTGGCTACACCTTC	CASSPDRGQSGYTF
TRBV4-2	TRBJ2-4	NA	NA	TGTGCCAGCAGCCAAGAGTCGGATACGCGAAACATTCAGTACTTC	CASSQESDTRNIQYF
TRBV7-9	TRBJ2-7	few	NA	TGTGCCAGCACCATCCTTGGCGCCGAGCAGTACTTC	CASTILGAEQYF
TRBV4-1	TRBJ2-3	NA	TRBD2	TGCGCCAGCAGCTTGCTGGGACTAGCGTCAGATACGCAGTATTTT	CASSLLGLASDTQYF
TRBV18	TRBJ2-7	NA	NA	TGTGCCAGCTCAGCCTTTAGCGGCTTGAGCTCCTACGAGCAGTACTTC	CASSAFSGLSSYEQYF
TRBV20-1	TRBJ1-2	NA	TRBD1	TGCAGTGCTAGAGATCCCGGACAGGGTTTTGGCTACACCTTC	CSARDPGQGFGYTF
TRBV20-1	TRBJ2-7	few	TRBD2	TGCAGTGCTAGACCCCCACTAGCGGGGAGCTACGAGCAGTACTTC	CSARPPLAGSYEQYF
TRBV30	TRBJ2-3	NA	TRBD2	TGTGCCTGGAGTAAACGGGGGGGCTTAGATACGCAGTATTTT	CAWSKRGGLDTQYF
TRBV27	TRBJ2-7	NA	NA	TGTGCCAGCAGTTTGTCGGTAGGGGAAGGCTACGAGCAGTACTTC	CASSLSVGEGYEQYF
TRBV11-2	TRBJ2-3	NA	NA	TGTGCCAGCATCCCGGGGCTCAGCACAGATACGCAGTATTTT	CASIPGLSTDTQYF
TRBV4-1	TRBJ1-4	NA	NA	TGCACCAGCAGGCAACAGGGCACTAATGAAAAACTGTTTTTT	CTSRQQGTNEKLFF
TRBV7-9	TRBJ2-3	NA	NA	TGTGCCAGCAGCTTAAGGGGGAGACAAGGGGACGCAGATACGCAGTATTTT	CASSLRGRQGDADTQYF
TRBV5-6	TRBJ2-5	NA	NA	TGTGCCAGCAGCCCCTACACCCAAGAGACCCAGTACTTC	CASSPYTQETQYF
TRBV5-1	TRBJ2-6	many	TRBD1	TGCGCCAGCAGCTCGAGGACAGGGATGTACTCTGGGGCCAACGTCCTGACTTTC	CASSSRTGMYSGANVLTF
TRBV20-1	TRBJ2-5	NA	TRBD2	TGCAGTGCTAGCCCCGGGACTAGCGGTAAAGAGACCCAGTACTTC	CSASPGTSGKETQYF
TRBV5-1	TRBJ2-7	NA	NA	TGCGCCAGCAGCCTGGGGGTGGGGATAGATACCTACAATGAGCAGTACTTC	CASSLGVGIDTYNEQYF
TRBV4-1	TRBJ1-2	few	NA	TGCGCCAGCAGCCAGATTACGACAGACCTGGAACGGGGCTACACCTTC	CASSQITTDLERGYTF
TRBV7-2	TRBJ2-1	few	TRBD2	TGTGCCAGCAGCCCGACGGGGGGGATTAATGAGCAGTTCTTC	CASSPTGGINEQFF
TRBV4-1	TRBJ2-7	NA	NA	TGCGCCGGCAGCCAAGAAGTTCAGGGACGGACCTACGAGCAGTACTTC	CAGSQEVQGRTYEQYF
TRBV13	TRBJ2-1	NA	TRBD2	TGTGCCAGCAGCCCACTGGGACTAGCGGGGGGGCACGAGCAATTCTTC	CASSPLGLAGGHEQFF
TRBV27	TRBJ2-7	few	NA	TGTGCCAGCAGTAGTTTAGGACGCTACGAGCAGTACTTC	CASSSLGRYEQYF
TRBV7-6	TRBJ2-3	NA	NA	TGTGCCAGCAGCTTATCCGAGGGTACGCAGTATTTT	CASSLSEGTQYF
TRBV6-1	TRBJ2-5	many	NA	TGTGCCAGCAGTCGAACTAGTGCTCAAGAGACCCAGTACTTC	CASSRTSAQETQYF
TRBV4-2	TRBJ2-1	few	TRBD2	TGTGCCAGCAGCCAACTAGCGGGGGACTCCTACAATGAGCGGTTCTTC	CASSQLAGDSYNERFF
TRBV20-1	TRBJ2-4	NA	NA	TGCAGTGCTATCCCCCCTCTAGCCAAAAACATTCAGTACTTC	CSAIPPLAKNIQYF
TRBV7-9	TRBJ2-1	once	TRBD1	TGTGCCAGCAGTGGGCGAGTCTGGACAGGGGTGTACAATGAGCAGTTCTTC	CASSGRVWTGVYNEQFF